This T cell receptor (beta chain) was observed in a study of beta chain features in type 1 diabetes. Sequencing targeted expressed TCRB transcripts, as all isolated RNA had been reverse transcribed. Profiled with immunoSEQ multiplex PCR; TCRdb holds only in-frame clones, not every one. In the table there are roughly 150,000 clones, around 9.7% of which are singletons. Study-wide results and caveats: Significant though moderate, a shortening of TCRB CDR3s appeared in all four CD4+ subsets of Type 1 diabetes patients.

This clone was seen only a few times. Its antigen is currently unknown. Trimming at V came to 4 bases and at J to 0 bases, leaving 5 bases not matched to a gene. Looked up from germline, CDR1 is SGHTA and CDR2 is FQGTGA. This CDR3 region has 17 residues. The sequenced sample consisted of central memory CD4+ T cells from blood. The origin of this receptor is a young woman with type 1 diabetes. V and J are TRBV7-3 and TRBJ2-6, with 8 bases lining up with TRBD2. CDR3 sequence reads: CASSYAGGNSGANVLTF. The CDR3 nucleotides are TGTGCCAGCAGCTACGCGGGGGGTAACTCTGGGGCCAACGTCCTGACTTTC.